A selection of T cell receptor beta chains follows, all from one sample in a study of cytomegalovirus exposure and HLA in healthy donors. Sequenced by immunoSEQ multiplex PCR; TCRdb stores in-frame clones only, minus some. This sample yields about 110,000 clones, of which roughly 68% are seen a single time; roughly 9% belongs to the top ten. Sequencing input: PBMCs. These receptors originate from a man aged 30 to 39 in good health and CMV-seropositive. CDR3s include the opening cysteine and the closing phenylalanine or tryptophan. The D gene is left open where the match is weak. Only some rows state a clone size, as once, few, many or a class for expanded clones.

j_call: TRBJ1-2; clone_size: .; v_call: TRBV9; d_call: TRBD1; cdr3_aa: CASSVVADREPNYGYTF; cdr3_nt: TGTGCCAGCAGCGTAGTGGCGGACAGGGAGCCTAACTATGGCTACACCTTC
j_call: TRBJ2-7; clone_size: few; v_call: TRBV19; d_call: TRBD1; cdr3_aa: CASTLTGGSYEQYF; cdr3_nt: TGTGCCAGTACCCTGACAGGGGGTTCTTACGAGCAGTACTTC
j_call: TRBJ2-1; clone_size: .; v_call: TRBV7-3; d_call: .; cdr3_aa: CASSFTEGTTYNEQFF; cdr3_nt: TGTGCCAGCAGCTTTACCGAGGGAACCACCTACAATGAGCAGTTCTTC
j_call: TRBJ1-1; clone_size: .; v_call: TRBV19; d_call: TRBD1; cdr3_aa: CASSLDRDYEAFF; cdr3_nt: TGTGCCAGTAGTTTGGACAGGGACTATGAAGCTTTCTTT
j_call: TRBJ2-5; clone_size: .; v_call: TRBV30; d_call: TRBD1; cdr3_aa: CAWKGAGSLTETQYF; cdr3_nt: TGTGCCTGGAAGGGGGCAGGGAGTCTGACAGAGACCCAGTACTTC
j_call: TRBJ1-2; clone_size: .; v_call: TRBV30; d_call: .; cdr3_aa: CAWSVSGSTTF; cdr3_nt: TGTGCCTGGAGTGTTTCAGGGTCTACCACCTTC
j_call: TRBJ2-3; clone_size: .; v_call: TRBV4-2; d_call: .; cdr3_aa: CASSPRQSSTDTQYF; cdr3_nt: TGTGCCAGCAGCCCGCGGCAGTCTAGCACAGATACGCAGTATTTT
j_call: TRBJ2-1; clone_size: .; v_call: TRBV25-1; d_call: .; cdr3_aa: CASSGSGGVSNEQFF; cdr3_nt: TGTGCCAGCAGTGGTTCCGGGGGAGTATCAAATGAGCAGTTCTTC
j_call: TRBJ2-7; clone_size: .; v_call: TRBV4-2; d_call: .; cdr3_aa: CASSQKRSPNEQYF; cdr3_nt: TGTGCCAGCAGCCAGAAAAGGAGTCCCAACGAGCAGTACTTC
j_call: TRBJ1-1; clone_size: .; v_call: TRBV19; d_call: TRBD1; cdr3_aa: CASTGDRNTEAFF; cdr3_nt: TGTGCCAGTACTGGGGACAGAAACACTGAAGCTTTCTTT
j_call: TRBJ2-3; clone_size: few; v_call: TRBV2; d_call: .; cdr3_aa: CASSERGVEDTQYF; cdr3_nt: TGTGCCAGCAGTGAACGCGGGGTCGAAGATACGCAGTATTTT
j_call: TRBJ2-5; clone_size: few; v_call: TRBV7-2; d_call: TRBD2; cdr3_aa: CASSKSSGLQETQYF; cdr3_nt: TGTGCCAGCAGTAAATCTAGCGGCCTTCAAGAGACCCAGTACTTC
j_call: TRBJ2-1; clone_size: .; v_call: TRBV11-2; d_call: .; cdr3_aa: CASSLRLRGSRVQINEQFF; cdr3_nt: TGTGCCAGCAGCTTACGGCTACGGGGGAGTCGGGTACAAATCAATGAGCAGTTCTTC
j_call: TRBJ1-2; clone_size: .; v_call: TRBV7-3; d_call: .; cdr3_aa: CASSSRGGAEVDGYTF; cdr3_nt: TGTGCCAGCAGCTCCCGTGGGGGGGCGGAGGTGGACGGCTACACCTTC
j_call: TRBJ1-1; clone_size: .; v_call: TRBV7-6; d_call: TRBD1; cdr3_aa: CASSLDIGGAAFF; cdr3_nt: TGTGCCAGCAGCTTAGATATAGGGGGCGCAGCTTTCTTT
j_call: TRBJ1-1; clone_size: .; v_call: TRBV5-1; d_call: TRBD1; cdr3_aa: CASSSGQGANTEAFF; cdr3_nt: TGCGCCAGCAGCTCTGGACAGGGGGCGAACACTGAAGCTTTCTTT
j_call: TRBJ1-4; clone_size: .; v_call: TRBV5-4; d_call: .; cdr3_aa: CASSLQGPGPEKLFF; cdr3_nt: TGTGCCAGCAGCTTACAGGGACCCGGTCCTGAAAAACTGTTTTTT
j_call: TRBJ1-1; clone_size: .; v_call: TRBV29-1; d_call: TRBD1; cdr3_aa: CSVAGTGRGEAFF; cdr3_nt: TGCAGCGTCGCCGGGACAGGGAGGGGTGAAGCTTTCTTT
j_call: TRBJ2-2; clone_size: .; v_call: TRBV11-2; d_call: TRBD1; cdr3_aa: CASSSNDGQGATNTGELFF; cdr3_nt: TGTGCCAGCAGTTCCAATGACGGTCAGGGGGCAACGAACACCGGGGAGCTGTTTTTT
j_call: TRBJ1-1; clone_size: few; v_call: TRBV29-1; d_call: .; cdr3_aa: CGGGEAEAFF; cdr3_nt: TGCGGCGGGGGGGAGGCTGAAGCTTTCTTT
j_call: TRBJ1-1; clone_size: once; v_call: TRBV5-1; d_call: .; cdr3_aa: CASSTRYAGGNTEAFF; cdr3_nt: TGCGCCAGCAGCACACGGTACGCAGGAGGGAACACTGAAGCTTTCTTT
j_call: TRBJ1-2; clone_size: .; v_call: TRBV27; d_call: TRBD1; cdr3_aa: CASSLQGAGGYGYTF; cdr3_nt: TGTGCCAGCAGTCTTCAGGGGGCTGGCGGCTATGGCTACACCTTC
j_call: TRBJ2-5; clone_size: few; v_call: TRBV5-1; d_call: TRBD2; cdr3_aa: CASTWGLAGAQETQYF; cdr3_nt: TGCGCCAGCACCTGGGGACTAGCGGGGGCTCAAGAGACCCAGTACTTC
j_call: TRBJ1-1; clone_size: .; v_call: TRBV6-1; d_call: .; cdr3_aa: CASPGAGAEAFF; cdr3_nt: TGTGCCAGCCCCGGGGCAGGGGCTGAAGCTTTCTTT
j_call: TRBJ1-1; clone_size: few; v_call: TRBV28; d_call: .; cdr3_aa: CASSLPGLTEAFF; cdr3_nt: TGTGCCAGCAGCTTACCCGGGTTAACTGAAGCTTTCTTT
j_call: TRBJ1-1; clone_size: few; v_call: TRBV11-3; d_call: .; cdr3_aa: CASSLGEGTEAFF; cdr3_nt: TGTGCCAGCAGCTTAGGGGAGGGCACTGAAGCTTTCTTT
j_call: TRBJ1-1; clone_size: .; v_call: TRBV6-1; d_call: TRBD1; cdr3_aa: CASTERTGASEAFF; cdr3_nt: TGTGCCAGCACCGAACGGACAGGAGCCTCTGAAGCTTTCTTT
j_call: TRBJ2-1; clone_size: .; v_call: TRBV30; d_call: TRBD2; cdr3_aa: CAWTAGALTYNEQFF; cdr3_nt: TGTGCCTGGACGGCGGGAGCCCTGACATACAATGAGCAGTTCTTC
j_call: TRBJ2-1; clone_size: .; v_call: TRBV30; d_call: .; cdr3_aa: CAWSVREDEQFF; cdr3_nt: TGTGCCTGGAGTGTAAGAGAAGATGAGCAGTTCTTC
j_call: TRBJ2-7; clone_size: .; v_call: TRBV5-1; d_call: .; cdr3_aa: CASSWGDRYEQYF; cdr3_nt: TGCGCCAGCAGCTGGGGGGATAGGTACGAGCAGTACTTC
j_call: TRBJ1-2; clone_size: .; v_call: TRBV28; d_call: TRBD1; cdr3_aa: CASSLRGRGFRF; cdr3_nt: TGTGCCAGCAGTTTAAGGGGGCGCGGGTTTAGGTTC
j_call: TRBJ2-6; clone_size: .; v_call: TRBV19; d_call: TRBD2; cdr3_aa: CASTRTSGSSGANVLTF; cdr3_nt: TGTGCCAGTACTAGGACTAGCGGTTCCTCTGGGGCCAACGTCCTGACTTTC
j_call: TRBJ2-1; clone_size: .; v_call: TRBV5-4; d_call: .; cdr3_aa: CASSLDRVAYNEQFF; cdr3_nt: TGTGCCAGCAGCTTGGACAGGGTCGCATACAATGAGCAGTTCTTC
j_call: TRBJ1-1; clone_size: few; v_call: TRBV9; d_call: TRBD1; cdr3_aa: CASSVRQGRDTEAFF; cdr3_nt: TGTGCCAGCAGCGTCCGACAGGGGAGGGACACTGAAGCTTTCTTT
j_call: TRBJ2-5; clone_size: .; v_call: TRBV4-1; d_call: TRBD1; cdr3_aa: CASSQDRGGETQYF; cdr3_nt: TGCGCCAGCAGCCAGGACAGGGGCGGGGAGACCCAGTACTTC
j_call: TRBJ1-1; clone_size: .; v_call: TRBV29-1; d_call: .; cdr3_aa: CSASRNALRYEDTEAFF; cdr3_nt: TGCAGCGCCTCAAGAAATGCTCTGCGGTATGAGGACACTGAAGCTTTCTTT
j_call: TRBJ2-7; clone_size: .; v_call: TRBV6-5; d_call: TRBD1; cdr3_aa: CASSTGTGSPEQYF; cdr3_nt: TGTGCCAGCAGCACCGGGACAGGGTCGCCCGAGCAGTACTTC